This TCR beta chain was captured by sequencing in a study of blood T cell repertoires in COVID-19. As for the study in general: Donors in the United States, Italy and Spain gave samples during acute or convalescent COVID-19.

The CDR3 has 14 residues. Germline V gene lookup returns CDR1 SGHNT and CDR2 YYREEE (reference sequence). The J segment lost 7 bases and the V segment lost 7 bases, leaving 9 bases of the junction unmatched. In the study's own analysis: Quantification of nucleated cells was approximated via reference gene primer amplification. The protocol was immunoSEQ multiplex PCR, while the TCRdb copy is restricted to in-frame clones and leaves out a portion. V and J calls and clone size are those listed in that table; D and trimming were worked out from the DNA. The table has about 58,000 clones, over 75% seen once.

V gene TRBV5-4 combines with J gene TRBJ2-3; 10 nucleotides align to TRBD2. Input material: peripheral blood. This receptor was identified in a woman aged 60 to 75 with active COVID-19. CDR3 in amino acids: CASRAGGVTNTQYF. In DNA form, the CDR3 reads TGTGCCAGCCGAGCGGGGGGGGTCACGAATACGCAGTATTTT.